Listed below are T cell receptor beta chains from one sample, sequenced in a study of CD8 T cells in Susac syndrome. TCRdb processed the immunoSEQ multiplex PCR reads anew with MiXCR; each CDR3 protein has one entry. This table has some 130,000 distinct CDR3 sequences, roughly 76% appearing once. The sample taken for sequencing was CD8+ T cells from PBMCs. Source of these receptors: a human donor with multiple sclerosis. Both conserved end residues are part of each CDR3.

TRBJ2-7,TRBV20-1,CSARPPRRGGEQYF
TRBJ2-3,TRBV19,CASSISTSSTDTQYF
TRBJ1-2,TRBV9,CASSPWQGVGYTF
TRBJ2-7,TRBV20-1,CSAPSRVLYEQYF
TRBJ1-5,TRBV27,CASRLQGGLNQPQHF
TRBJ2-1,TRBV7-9,CASTGTGWWQFF
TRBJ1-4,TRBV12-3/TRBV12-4,CASSRLGRTNEKLFF
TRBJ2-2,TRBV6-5,CASSYPGELFF
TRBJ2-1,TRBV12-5,CASGLSAGGPGEQFF
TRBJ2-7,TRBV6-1,CASSEGAGEYEQYF
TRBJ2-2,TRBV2,CASSEVASGGSGELFF
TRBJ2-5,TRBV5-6,CASSLRLQETQYF
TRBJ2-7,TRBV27,CASSLRAGNEQYF
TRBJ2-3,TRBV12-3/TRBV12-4,CASSLLTRPTGGADTQYF
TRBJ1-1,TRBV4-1,CASSQPGSSLEAFF
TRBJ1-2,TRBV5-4,CASSLGADYGYTF
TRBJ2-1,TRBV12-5,CASKRGSSYNEQFF
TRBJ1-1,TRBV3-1,CASSGPTGEVEAFF
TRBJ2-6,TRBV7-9,CASREGFSGSNVLTF
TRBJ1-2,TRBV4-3,CASSPGTGVYGYTF
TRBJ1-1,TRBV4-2,CASKTGTENTEAFF